This is a list of T cell receptor beta chains from one sample in a study of blood T cell repertoires in COVID-19. Assay: immunoSEQ multiplex PCR; the TCRdb copy retains only in-frame clones and omits some. Of roughly 14,000 clones in the sample, around 81% were seen once. Sequencing was done on a sample of peripheral blood. Receptor source: a human donor in a cohort sampled during active COVID-19. CDR3s include the opening cysteine and the closing phenylalanine or tryptophan. D genes are given only for firm matches. The size entry is marked missing in some rows and otherwise reads once, few, many or a size class.

clone size,D gene,J gene,V gene,CDR3 protein,CDR3 DNA
-,-,TRBJ2-5,TRBV5-1,CASSLPGNQETQYF,TGCGCCAGCAGCTTGCCGGGGAATCAAGAGACCCAGTACTTC
-,-,TRBJ1-1,TRBV18,CASSPLRLSGLSTEAFF,TGTGCCAGCTCACCACTCAGACTCAGTGGCCTGAGCACTGAAGCTTTCTTT
-,TRBD2,TRBJ2-1,TRBV24-1,CATSANAGGRYNEQFF,TGTGCCACCAGTGCCAATGCGGGAGGGCGCTACAATGAGCAGTTCTTC
-,TRBD2,TRBJ2-7,TRBV7-8,CASSLTSGGSYEQYF,TGTGCCAGCAGCTTAACTAGCGGGGGTTCCTACGAGCAGTACTTC
-,-,TRBJ1-4,TRBV21-1,CASSEGTEGVGNEKLFF,TGTGCCAGCAGCGAAGGTACCGAGGGGGTCGGTAATGAAAAACTGTTTTTT
-,TRBD1,TRBJ2-2,TRBV5-1,CASSLQGEVSPSRSGELFF,TGCGCCAGCAGCCTACAGGGGGAAGTTAGTCCCAGTCGGAGCGGGGAGCTGTTTTTT
-,TRBD1,TRBJ2-7,TRBV15,CATRGDRVDEQYF,TGTGCCACCAGGGGGGACAGGGTGGACGAGCAGTACTTC
-,-,TRBJ2-2,TRBV2,CASRLDWSGELFF,TGTGCCAGCAGACTCGACTGGTCCGGGGAGCTGTTTTTT
few,TRBD2,TRBJ2-3,TRBV10-3,CAISESVAGADTQYF,TGTGCCATCAGTGAGTCGGTAGCGGGGGCAGATACGCAGTATTTT
-,-,TRBJ1-2,TRBV2,CASSLQGYDGYTF,TGTGCCAGCAGCCTACAGGGATATGACGGCTACACCTTC
-,TRBD2,TRBJ2-1,TRBV10-2,CASSRLAGGPEMYEQFF,TGCGCCAGCTCCCGGCTAGCGGGAGGGCCCGAGATGTATGAGCAGTTCTTC
-,TRBD1,TRBJ1-4,TRBV4-3,CASSRSDRARDEKLFF,TGCGCCAGCAGCCGATCGGACAGGGCCAGGGATGAAAAACTGTTTTTT
-,TRBD1,TRBJ2-1,TRBV4-1,CASSQQGQLAYNEQFF,TGCGCCAGCAGCCAACAGGGACAGTTAGCCTACAATGAGCAGTTCTTC
-,TRBD2,TRBJ2-1,TRBV10-2,CASSDTSGGGEQFF,TGCGCCAGCAGTGATACTAGCGGGGGTGGCGAGCAGTTCTTC
-,TRBD2,TRBJ2-1,TRBV4-1,CASSVGLAGENEQFF,TGCGCCAGCAGCGTGGGACTAGCGGGAGAGAATGAGCAGTTCTTC
-,TRBD2,TRBJ2-5,TRBV4-3,CASSHRLAGGPGQETQYF,TGCGCCAGCAGCCACAGACTAGCGGGAGGGCCGGGGCAAGAGACCCAGTACTTC
few,-,TRBJ1-5,TRBV7-8,CASTRSVDQPQHF,TGTGCCAGCACGCGGTCTGTCGATCAGCCCCAGCATTTT
-,TRBD2,TRBJ2-1,TRBV5-1,CASSSDGTTPARQFF,TGCGCCAGCAGCTCCGATGGGACTACACCAGCCCGGCAGTTCTTC
-,TRBD2,TRBJ2-3,TRBV4-1,CASSQRLAGGPGDTQYF,TGCGCCAGCAGCCAAAGACTAGCGGGAGGGCCAGGAGATACGCAGTATTTT
-,-,TRBJ1-3,TRBV2,CASRATPGQPDSGNTIYF,TGTGCCAGCAGAGCCACGCCCGGACAGCCGGACTCTGGAAACACCATATATTTT
-,-,TRBJ1-2,TRBV2,CASSSGVGYTF,TGTGCCAGCAGTTCAGGGGTTGGCTACACCTTC
-,TRBD1,TRBJ2-3,TRBV5-1,CASSFQPGGTGQVDTQYF,TGCGCCAGCAGCTTCCAACCCGGAGGGACAGGCCAAGTAGATACGCAGTATTTT
once,-,TRBJ2-3,TRBV19,CASSQGGRAVSDTQYF,TGTGCCAGTAGTCAGGGGGGCAGGGCCGTATCAGATACGCAGTATTTT
-,TRBD2,TRBJ2-2,TRBV6-2/TRBV6-3,CASSYWGLAPSETGELFF,TGTGCCAGCAGTTACTGGGGACTAGCGCCCTCCGAGACCGGGGAGCTGTTTTTT
-,-,TRBJ2-1,TRBV11-2,CASSPDAFYNEQFF,TGTGCCAGCAGCCCAGATGCATTCTACAATGAGCAGTTCTTC
-,TRBD2,TRBJ2-5,TRBV19,CASSDLAAQETQYF,TGTGCCAGTAGTGATCTAGCGGCCCAAGAGACCCAGTACTTC
-,TRBD1,TRBJ2-1,TRBV7-8,CASSPGMGQGNNEQFF,TGTGCCAGCAGCCCAGGGATGGGACAGGGAAACAATGAGCAGTTCTTC
-,-,TRBJ2-1,TRBV18,CASSRLDPALNEQFF,TGTGCCAGCTCACGGCTAGACCCAGCCCTCAATGAGCAGTTCTTC
-,TRBD2,TRBJ2-7,TRBV7-9,CASSASGAYEQYF,TGTGCCAGCAGCGCTAGCGGGGCCTACGAGCAGTACTTC
medium-sized,TRBD2,TRBJ2-1,TRBV2,CASSDRTSGLTYNEQFF,TGTGCCAGCAGTGACAGGACTAGCGGGTTAACCTACAATGAGCAGTTCTTC
-,TRBD2,TRBJ2-1,TRBV5-1,CASSPQGTSGVSEQFF,TGCGCCAGCAGCCCGCAAGGGACTAGCGGGGTGAGTGAGCAGTTCTTC
medium-sized,TRBD2,TRBJ2-1,TRBV4-3,CASSQDPTSGGANEQFF,TGCGCCAGCAGCCAAGATCCCACTAGCGGGGGGGCAAATGAGCAGTTCTTC